The clone carrying this T cell receptor (beta chain) was seen many times. The entry originates in a study of regulatory T cells in long-lasting Graves disease. V was clipped by 6 bases and J by 3 bases, with 11 bases between them. There are 14 residues in the CDR3. Germline V gene data show CDR1 as LNHNV and CDR2 as YYDKDF (reference sequence). TCR beta libraries were built with iRepertoire HTBI primers and Arm-PCR of CDR3 regions. A single record per CDR3 protein comes from TCRdb applying MiXCR to the multiplex PCR reads. The data show about 470,000 distinct CDR3 sequences, roughly 21% seen once. Time point meaning: persistent/refractory GD, antithyroid drugs over 5 years with positive TRAb. After RNA was extracted from PBMCs, the TCR library was made from it. Approximately 9.9-milliliter peripheral blood samples went into EDTA tubes.

The chain uses TRBV15 and TRBJ1-4; a weak D match, TRBD1 (5 bases). Material: peripheral blood mononuclear cells (PBMCs), obtained when the disease was refractory, from a patient treated with antithyroid drugs. This TCR came from a female donor with Graves disease. The CDR3 DNA follows: TGTGCCACCAGGTCGGGGCCATCTAATGAAAAACTGTTTTTT. Residues: CATRSGPSNEKLFF.